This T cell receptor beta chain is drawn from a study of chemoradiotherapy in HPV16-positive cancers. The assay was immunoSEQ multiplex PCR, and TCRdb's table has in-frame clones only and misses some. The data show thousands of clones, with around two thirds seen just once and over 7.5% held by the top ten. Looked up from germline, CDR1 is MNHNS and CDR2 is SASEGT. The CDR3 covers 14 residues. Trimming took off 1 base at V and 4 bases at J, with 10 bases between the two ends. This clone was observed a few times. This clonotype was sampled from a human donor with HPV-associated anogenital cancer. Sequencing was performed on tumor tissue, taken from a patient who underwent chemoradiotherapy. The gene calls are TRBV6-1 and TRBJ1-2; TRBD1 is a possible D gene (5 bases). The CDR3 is CASSEDPGPYGYTF. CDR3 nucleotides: TGTGCCAGCAGTGAAGACCCAGGGCCCTATGGCTACACCTTC.